This T cell receptor (beta chain) was obtained from a study of T cell changes during pregnancy in multiple sclerosis. The germline CDR1 and CDR2 sequences are MDHEN and SYDVKM. V was pared by 3 bases and J by 2 bases, with 11 bases of the junction left unmatched. This CDR3 comprises 18 residues. Sequencing was performed with immunoSEQ multiplex PCR; in TCRdb, only in-frame clones are kept and a portion is missing. This table holds approximately 43,000 clones, approximately 94% found once. The chain couples TRBV28 to TRBJ2-3; TRBD2 matches at 10 bases. The receptor was derived from a female donor with multiple sclerosis, enrolled in a pregnancy study. Sequencing was performed on CD8+ T cells from peripheral blood mononuclear cells, taken in the third trimester of pregnancy. CDR3 nucleotides: TGTGCCAGCAGTTTGGGGGTTAGCGGGAGGCCCTTCACAGATACGCAGTATTTT. Its protein product is CASSLGVSGRPFTDTQYF.